A selection of T cell receptor beta chains follows, all from one sample in a study of OX40 agonist ivuxolimab in advanced cancers. Sequenced by immunoSEQ multiplex PCR; TCRdb stores in-frame clones only, minus some. The sample has some 50,000 clones; 81% are singletons. Source: CD4+ or CD8+ T cells sorted from blood, taken in a trial of the OX40 agonist ivuxolimab. The receptors were sampled from an adult with an advanced solid tumor such as melanoma, head and neck, liver or kidney cancer. The CDR3 runs from the conserved cysteine through the conserved F or W. A D gene is named only where the DNA matches it firmly. Not every row has a clone size; where given, it reads once, few, many or a size class.

d_gene	v_gene	j_gene	abundance	CDR3aa	CDR3nt
TRBD2	TRBV7-8	TRBJ2-2	-	CASSLVASGVNTGELFF	TGTGCCAGCAGCTTAGTGGCTAGCGGGGTGAACACCGGGGAGCTGTTTTTT
-	TRBV7-2	TRBJ2-5	-	CASSLQETQYF	TGTGCCAGCAGCTTACAAGAGACCCAGTACTTC
-	TRBV10-2	TRBJ2-5	-	CASSERRETQYF	TGCGCCAGCAGTGAAAGGAGGGAGACCCAGTACTTC
TRBD1	TRBV7-9	TRBJ1-2	-	CASIAQDREVGGYTF	TGTGCCAGCATTGCCCAGGACAGGGAGGTTGGAGGCTACACCTTC
TRBD2	TRBV7-2	TRBJ2-7	-	CASSLTSGGPYEQYF	TGTGCCAGCAGCTTGACTAGCGGGGGTCCCTACGAGCAGTACTTC
-	TRBV10-2	TRBJ2-5	-	CASSETRGAGQETQYF	TGCGCCAGCAGTGAGACACGGGGGGCGGGTCAAGAGACCCAGTACTTC
-	TRBV5-1	TRBJ1-1	once	CASSRGTDSPTEAFF	TGCGCCAGCAGCAGAGGGACCGACTCACCCACTGAAGCTTTCTTT
-	TRBV25-1	TRBJ2-3	-	CASSGGRSSSTDTQYF	TGTGCCAGCAGTGGGGGCCGATCGTCTAGCACAGATACGCAGTATTTT
-	TRBV29-1	TRBJ1-1	-	CSVSGVNGRNTEAFF	TGCAGCGTTTCAGGGGTGAATGGAAGGAACACTGAAGCTTTCTTT
-	TRBV9	TRBJ1-1	-	CASSPRSGTNLYEAFF	TGTGCCAGCAGCCCCAGATCGGGGACAAACCTTTATGAAGCTTTCTTT
-	TRBV7-9	TRBJ1-6	-	CASSLASPADNSPLHF	TGTGCCAGCAGCTTAGCGAGTCCGGCGGATAATTCACCCCTCCACTTT
TRBD1	TRBV18	TRBJ2-1	-	CASSDRQGNNEQFF	TGTGCCAGCTCAGATAGACAGGGTAACAATGAGCAGTTCTTC
-	TRBV6-5	TRBJ1-2	-	CASSHRGQINYGYTF	TGTGCCAGCAGTCACCGTGGGCAGATAAACTATGGCTACACCTTC
-	TRBV5-4	TRBJ2-7	once	CASSFAGQRSYEQYF	TGTGCCAGCAGCTTCGCGGGACAGAGATCCTACGAGCAGTACTTC
-	TRBV19	TRBJ1-1	-	CASTRMNTEAFF	TGTGCCAGTACCAGGATGAACACTGAAGCTTTCTTT
-	TRBV11-2	TRBJ2-1	-	CASRKYNEQFF	TGTGCCAGCCGGAAATACAATGAGCAGTTCTTC
-	TRBV9	TRBJ2-1	few	CASSVGFRAYNEQFF	TGTGCCAGCAGCGTAGGATTTAGGGCCTACAATGAGCAGTTCTTC
-	TRBV28	TRBJ1-2	-	CASSETVNYGYTF	TGTGCCAGCAGTGAAACAGTTAACTATGGCTACACCTTC
-	TRBV5-6	TRBJ1-1	-	CASSLVGYREAFF	TGTGCCAGCAGCTTGGTAGGGTACCGTGAAGCTTTCTTT
-	TRBV6-1	TRBJ2-7	once	CASKGLYEQYF	TGTGCCAGCAAGGGGCTCTACGAGCAGTACTTC
-	TRBV5-1	TRBJ2-3	-	CASSYLGGTGTDTQYF	TGCGCCAGCAGCTACCTTGGGGGGACAGGCACAGATACGCAGTATTTT
-	TRBV9	TRBJ1-1	-	CASSAGVNTEAFF	TGTGCCAGCAGCGCGGGGGTGAACACTGAAGCTTTCTTT
TRBD1	TRBV28	TRBJ2-7	-	CASSRDRASYEQYF	TGTGCCAGCAGCCGGGACAGGGCATCCTACGAGCAGTACTTC
-	TRBV5-6	TRBJ1-3	-	CASSLEQGGGNTIYF	TGTGCCAGCAGCTTGGAACAGGGCGGAGGAAACACCATATATTTT
-	TRBV5-1	TRBJ1-6	-	CASSFNRSSYNSPLHF	TGCGCCAGCAGCTTTAACAGGAGCTCCTATAATTCACCCCTCCACTTT
TRBD1	TRBV5-1	TRBJ1-2	-	CASSTGVSYGYTF	TGCGCCAGCAGCACAGGGGTTTCCTATGGCTACACCTTC
TRBD2	TRBV5-1	TRBJ2-5	-	CASSLARIAGEQETQYF	TGCGCCAGCAGCTTGGCCAGGATAGCGGGGGAGCAAGAGACCCAGTACTTC
-	TRBV7-9	TRBJ2-5	-	CASSFARLETQYF	TGTGCCAGCAGCTTCGCCAGGTTGGAGACCCAGTACTTC
-	TRBV28	TRBJ1-2	-	CASSFPGRSANTF	TGTGCCAGCAGTTTCCCTGGACGCTCAGCGAACACCTTC
TRBD2	TRBV27	TRBJ2-7	-	CASRGGGYPYEQYF	TGTGCCAGCAGGGGCGGGGGGTACCCCTACGAGCAGTACTTC
TRBD1	TRBV18	TRBJ2-2	-	CASSNIGTGGTANTGELFF	TGTGCCAGCTCCAACATTGGGACAGGGGGCACAGCGAACACCGGGGAGCTGTTTTTT
-	TRBV11-3	TRBJ1-1	once	CASSLDLRVGNTEAFF	TGTGCCAGCAGCTTAGATCTTAGGGTAGGGAACACTGAAGCTTTCTTT
-	TRBV6-6	TRBJ2-7	-	CASSYKGDEQYF	TGTGCCAGCAGTTACAAGGGTGACGAGCAGTACTTC
TRBD1	TRBV2	TRBJ1-2	-	CASSEVGALRTGSTF	TGTGCCAGCAGTGAAGTGGGAGCTCTAAGGACAGGGAGCACCTTC
-	TRBV6-5	TRBJ1-1	-	CASTRAGDTEAFF	TGTGCCAGCACTAGGGCCGGGGACACTGAAGCTTTCTTT
-	TRBV25-1	TRBJ2-5	-	CASSEFAGPQETQYF	TGTGCCAGCAGTGAATTCGCGGGCCCCCAAGAGACCCAGTACTTC
-	TRBV28	TRBJ2-7	-	CASSLLGARYEQYF	TGTGCCAGCAGTTTATTAGGGGCACGGTACGAGCAGTACTTC
TRBD2	TRBV7-6	TRBJ2-3	-	CASSLGGGPTDTQYF	TGTGCCAGCAGCTTAGGGGGGGGACCCACAGATACGCAGTATTTT
-	TRBV5-1	TRBJ1-3	-	CASTIAGTAGNTIYF	TGCGCCAGCACGATTGCCGGGACGGCTGGAAACACCATATATTTT
TRBD2	TRBV19	TRBJ2-3	few	CASSIGLAGDTQYF	TGTGCCAGTAGTATCGGACTAGCAGGAGATACGCAGTATTTT
-	TRBV10-2	TRBJ2-7	-	CASSDPGSYEQYF	TGCGCCAGCAGTGATCCAGGCTCGTACGAGCAGTACTTC
-	TRBV4-2	TRBJ1-5	-	CASSQDGVGYSNQPQHF	TGTGCCAGCAGCCAAGATGGAGTCGGTTATAGCAATCAGCCCCAGCATTTT